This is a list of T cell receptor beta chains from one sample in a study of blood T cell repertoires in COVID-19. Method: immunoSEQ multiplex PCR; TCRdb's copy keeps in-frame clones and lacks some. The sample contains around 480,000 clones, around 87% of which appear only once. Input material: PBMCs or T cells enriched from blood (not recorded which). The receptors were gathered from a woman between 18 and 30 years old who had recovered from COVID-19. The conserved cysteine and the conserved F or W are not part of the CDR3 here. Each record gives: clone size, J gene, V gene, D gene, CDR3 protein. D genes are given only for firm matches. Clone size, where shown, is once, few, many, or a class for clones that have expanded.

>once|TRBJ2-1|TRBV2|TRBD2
ASSRSAGGYNEQF
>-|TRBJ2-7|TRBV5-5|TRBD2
ASSSVSGGHEQY
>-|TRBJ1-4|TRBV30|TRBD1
AWAGTGHEKLF
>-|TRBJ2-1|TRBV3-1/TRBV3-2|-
ASSPEPTGEQF
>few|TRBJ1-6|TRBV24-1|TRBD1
ATSDLPGQGTSPLH
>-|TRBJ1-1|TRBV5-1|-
ASSLDRNTEAF
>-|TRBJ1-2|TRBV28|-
ASSDSGTFGYYGYT
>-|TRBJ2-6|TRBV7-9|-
ASSQVKRGTGANVLT
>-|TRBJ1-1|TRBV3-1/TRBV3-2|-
ASSIDGGPSTEAF
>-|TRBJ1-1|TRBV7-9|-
ASSLTRMNTEAF
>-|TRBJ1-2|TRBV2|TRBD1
ASTGGAYGYT
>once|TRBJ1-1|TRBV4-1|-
ASSLPGVMNTEAF
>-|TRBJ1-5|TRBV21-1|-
ASSAPGGDRGGGGNQPQH
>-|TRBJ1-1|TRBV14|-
ASLTLGAGAEAF
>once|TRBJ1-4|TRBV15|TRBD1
ATSRGGTGSQKLF
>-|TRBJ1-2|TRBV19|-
ASRQFVTGYT
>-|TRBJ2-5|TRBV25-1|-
ASSEGRSGQETQY
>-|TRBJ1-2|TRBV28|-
ASDDSGVFYGYT
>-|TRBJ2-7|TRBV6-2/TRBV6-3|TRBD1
ASSYPTGITYEQY
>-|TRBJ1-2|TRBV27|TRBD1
ASSLLRTGGGYT
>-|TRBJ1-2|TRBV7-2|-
ASSLAWGANYGYT
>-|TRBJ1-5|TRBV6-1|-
ASSEGGTGNQPQH
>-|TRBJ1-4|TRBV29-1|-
SVRLRGIGEKLF
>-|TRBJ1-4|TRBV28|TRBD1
ASRWDRTNEKLF
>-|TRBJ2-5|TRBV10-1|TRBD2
ATPRRGSGIQETQY
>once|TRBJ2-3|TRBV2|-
ASSEGTVTDTQY
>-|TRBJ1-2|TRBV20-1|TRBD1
SANRGGGYT
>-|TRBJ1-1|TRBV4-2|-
ASSQGEDGNTEAF